This T cell receptor beta chain was identified during a study of T cell responses to AZD1222 COVID-19 vaccine. Overall study results and limits: Following two doses of AZD1222, Spike-specific TCR breadth and depth rose.

The CDR3 sequence is 14 residues long. Germline V gene sequence: CDR1 SEHNR, CDR2 FQNEAQ (reference sequence). V was shortened by 4 bases and J by 0 bases, with 6 bases between the two germline ends. This clone came up once. Its antigen is not identified. Here immunoSEQ multiplex PCR was the method, and the copy in TCRdb shows in-frame clones only, minus some. The sample contains 100,000 to 150,000 clones, 85% to 90% of which appear only once. The receptor was isolated from an adult in good health. The chain links TRBV7-9 to TRBJ1-4, with D possibly matching TRBD1 (6 bases). This sample comprised peripheral blood, obtained on day 0 of AZD1222 vaccination. CDR3 residues: CASSSGATNEKLFF. As DNA, the CDR3 is TGTGCCAGCAGCTCAGGGGCAACTAATGAAAAACTGTTTTTT.